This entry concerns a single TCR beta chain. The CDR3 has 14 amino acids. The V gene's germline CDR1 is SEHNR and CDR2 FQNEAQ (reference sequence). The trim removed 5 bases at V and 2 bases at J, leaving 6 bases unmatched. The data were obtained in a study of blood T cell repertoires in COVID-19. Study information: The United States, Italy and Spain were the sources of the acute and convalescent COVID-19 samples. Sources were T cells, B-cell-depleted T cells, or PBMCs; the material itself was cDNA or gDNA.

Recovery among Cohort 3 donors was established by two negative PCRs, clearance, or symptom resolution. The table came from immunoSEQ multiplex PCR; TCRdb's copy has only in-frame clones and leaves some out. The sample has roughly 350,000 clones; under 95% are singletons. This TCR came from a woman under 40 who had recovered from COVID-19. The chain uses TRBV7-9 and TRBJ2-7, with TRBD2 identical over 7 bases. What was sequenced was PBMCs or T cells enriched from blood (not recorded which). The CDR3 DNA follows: TGTGCCAGCAGCCCCGGGGGGTTTACCTACGAGCAGTACTTC. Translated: CASSPGGFTYEQYF.